The 11 T cell receptor beta chains reported below all come from one sample, sequenced in a study of T cell repertoires in cytomegalovirus infection. Antigen specificity for these receptors is unknown. TCRdb reprocessed the reads via MiXCR and lists one record per CDR3 protein. The repertoire includes approximately 600,000 distinct CDR3 sequences, about 40% of them detected once, and 48% sits in the top ten. The input for sequencing was cultured PBMCs, taken from culture after CMV antigen stimulation. Receptor source: a human donor in good health (CMV status not recorded). Some clones in this sample may be carry-over from other donors' samples.

The chain joins TRBV20-1 to TRBJ2-3; 10 nucleotides line up with TRBD2. Germline V lookup: CDR1 DFQATT, CDR2 SNEGSKA (reference sequence). The CDR3 sequence is 15 residues long. V lost 5 bases to trimming and J lost 4 bases; unmatched junction nucleotides: 9. In DNA form, the CDR3 reads TGCAGTGCTTATAGATCTAGCGGGAGTCCAGATACGCAGTATTTT. It codes for CSAYRSSGSPDTQYF.

Ten or more counts support this clonotype. V is TRBV7-2 and J is TRBJ1-6; unclear D gene. Trimming removed 5 bases at V and 14 bases at J, with 19 bases between. Germline assignment: CDR1 SGHTA and CDR2 FQGNSA. The CDR3 totals 14 residues. The CDR3 region is CASSPSQPRAALHF. CDR3 DNA sequence: TGTGCCAGCAGCCCTTCCCAACCACGCGCAGCCCTCCACTTT.

This sequence joins TRBV11-2 and TRBJ1-4; D gene ambiguous. In germline, CDR1 is SGHAT, CDR2 FQNNGV. V was pared by 5 bases and J by 7 bases, with 14 bases between. CDR3 size: 14 residues. CDR3 sequence: CASSQALVREKLFF. The CDR3 nucleotides are TGTGCCAGCAGCCAAGCCCTCGTCCGTGAAAAACTGTTTTTT.

A note on this clonotype: A read error may explain this, as a much larger clone is one base away. The chain is built from TRBV19 and TRBJ1-1; 7 nucleotides agree with TRBD1. The V and J ends lost 4 bases and 4 bases, in that order; junction bases with no gene match: 3. The germline V gene encodes CDR1 LNHDA and CDR2 SQIVND (reference sequence). CDR3 length: 13 amino acids. As DNA, the CDR3 is TGTGCCAGTAGTACCCAGGGGGTCACTGAAGCTTTCTTT. It translates to CASSTQGVTEAFF.

Ten or more counts support this clonotype. This chain joins TRBV7-2 and TRBJ1-3, with D hard to call. The CDR3 totals 14 residues. The germline V gene has CDR1 SGHTA and CDR2 FQGNSA. V lost 5 bases to trimming and J lost 0 bases, with 8 bases between them. The CDR3 DNA reads TGTGCCAGCAGCCCTAGTTACTCTGGAAACACCATATATTTT. This sequence encodes CASSPSYSGNTIYF.

The J gene is TRBJ2-7, the V gene TRBV19; either TRBD1 or TRBD2 may fit D (5 bases each). Between the trimmed V and J ends, which lost 3 bases and 3 bases, there was a span of 15 bases. The CDR3 is made up of 15 amino acids. The germline V gene encodes CDR1 LNHDA and CDR2 SQIVND (reference sequence). CDR3 coding DNA: TGTGCCAGTAGTATCGGACGTGGGGGTCTCTACGAGCAGTACTTC. Protein: CASSIGRGGLYEQYF.

This clonotype has just a few counts. V gene TRBV7-6 combines with J gene TRBJ2-5, with TRBD1 matching over 8 bases. After removal of 5 bases from V and 9 bases from J, the junction contained 8 bases not matched to a gene. Per the germline V gene, CDR1 is SGHVS and CDR2 is FNYEAQ. CDR3 length equals 13 residues. In DNA, the CDR3 is TGTGCCAGCAGCGACGGGACAGGACGGGCCCAGTACTTC. It yields the protein CASSDGTGRAQYF.

V gene TRBV12-3 or TRBV12-4 combines with J gene TRBJ1-2, with TRBD1 matching 8 bases. The trim removed 3 bases at V and 3 bases at J, leaving 3 bases unmatched. The CDR3 consists of 14 residues. The CDR3 DNA sequence: TGTGCCAGCAGTTTCAGGGGGCGTGACTATGGCTACACCTTC. This translates into CASSFRGRDYGYTF.

The rearrangement links TRBV11-3 to TRBJ1-1, with TRBD1 matching over 12 bases. This CDR3 spans 20 amino acids. J was trimmed by 0 bases and V by 8 bases; bases with no gene match: 19. CDR1 SGHNT and CDR2 YENEEA come from the germline V gene. CDR3 in amino acids: CASPGGTGGLPGRMNTEAFF. The CDR3 DNA sequence: TGTGCCAGCCCCGGGGGGACAGGGGGCCTCCCGGGCCGGATGAACACTGAAGCTTTCTTT.

This clonotype has at least ten counts. The chain uses TRBV7-2 and TRBJ2-5; D is unresolved. Trimming removed 4 bases at V and 5 bases at J, with 8 bases between. The germline V gene encodes CDR1 SGHTA and CDR2 FQGNSA. This CDR3 has 12 amino acids. This CDR3 is CASSSGRETQYF. The CDR3 nucleotides are TGTGCCAGCAGCTCTGGGCGGGAGACCCAGTACTTC.

V usage is TRBV7-9 and J usage is TRBJ2-7; the D is unclear. CDR1 is SEHNR and CDR2 is FQNEAQ in the germline V gene (reference sequence). CDR3 length: 14 amino acids. V shed 1 base and J shed 3 bases, with 10 bases lying between them. In DNA, the CDR3 is TGTGCCAGCAGCTTAGGTGGACCCCGCTACGAGCAGTACTTC. Translating gives CASSLGGPRYEQYF. The whole variable domain, filled in from reference TRBV7-9 and TRBJ2-7, reads DTGVSQNPRHKITKRGQNVTFRCDPISEHNRLYWYRQTLGQGPEFLTYFQNEAQLEKSRLLSDRFSAERPKGSFSTLEIQRTEQGDSAMYLCASSLGGPRYEQYFGPGTRLTVT.